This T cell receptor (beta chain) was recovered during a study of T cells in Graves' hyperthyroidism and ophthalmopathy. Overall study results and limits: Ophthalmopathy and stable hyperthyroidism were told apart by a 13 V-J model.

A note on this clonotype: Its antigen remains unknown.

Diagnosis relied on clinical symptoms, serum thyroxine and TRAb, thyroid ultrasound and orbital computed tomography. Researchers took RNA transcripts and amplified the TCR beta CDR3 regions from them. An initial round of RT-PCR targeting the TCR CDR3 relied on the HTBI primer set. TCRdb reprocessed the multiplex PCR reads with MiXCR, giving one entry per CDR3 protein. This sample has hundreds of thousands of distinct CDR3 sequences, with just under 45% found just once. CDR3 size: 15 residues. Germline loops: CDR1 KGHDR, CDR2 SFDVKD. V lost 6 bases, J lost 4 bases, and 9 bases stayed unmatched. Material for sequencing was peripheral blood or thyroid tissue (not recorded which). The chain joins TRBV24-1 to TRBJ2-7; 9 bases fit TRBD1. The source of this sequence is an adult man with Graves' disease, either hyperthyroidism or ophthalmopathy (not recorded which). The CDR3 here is CATSTGGGRSYEQYF. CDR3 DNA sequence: TGTGCCACCAGTACAGGGGGCGGGAGATCGTACGAGCAGTACTTC.